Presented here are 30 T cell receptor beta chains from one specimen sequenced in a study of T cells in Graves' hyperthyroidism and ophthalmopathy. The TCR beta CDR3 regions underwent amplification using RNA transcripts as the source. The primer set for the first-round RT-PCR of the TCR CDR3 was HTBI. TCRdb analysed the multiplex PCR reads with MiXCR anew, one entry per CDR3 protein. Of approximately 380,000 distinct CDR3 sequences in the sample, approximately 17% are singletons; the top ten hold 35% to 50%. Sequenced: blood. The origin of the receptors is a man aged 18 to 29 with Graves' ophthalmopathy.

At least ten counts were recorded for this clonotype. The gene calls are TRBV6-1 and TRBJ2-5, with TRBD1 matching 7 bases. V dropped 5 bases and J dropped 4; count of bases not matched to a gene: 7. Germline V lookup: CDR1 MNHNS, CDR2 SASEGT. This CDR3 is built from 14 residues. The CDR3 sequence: CASSYNRGPETQYF. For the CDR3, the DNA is TGTGCCAGCAGTTATAACAGGGGCCCAGAGACCCAGTACTTC.

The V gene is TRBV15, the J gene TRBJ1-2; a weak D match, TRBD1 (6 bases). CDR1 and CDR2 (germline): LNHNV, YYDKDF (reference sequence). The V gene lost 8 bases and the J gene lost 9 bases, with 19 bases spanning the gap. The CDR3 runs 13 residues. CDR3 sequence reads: CATQGRGAVSYTF. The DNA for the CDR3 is TGTGCCACCCAGGGTAGGGGGGCAGTCAGCTACACCTTC.

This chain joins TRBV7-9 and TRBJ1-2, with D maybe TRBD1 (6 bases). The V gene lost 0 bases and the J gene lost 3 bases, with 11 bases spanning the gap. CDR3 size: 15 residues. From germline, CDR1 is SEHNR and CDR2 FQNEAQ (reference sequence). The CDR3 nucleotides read TGTGCCAGCAGCTTAGCGGCCAGGGGCGACTATGGCTACACCTTC. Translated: CASSLAARGDYGYTF.

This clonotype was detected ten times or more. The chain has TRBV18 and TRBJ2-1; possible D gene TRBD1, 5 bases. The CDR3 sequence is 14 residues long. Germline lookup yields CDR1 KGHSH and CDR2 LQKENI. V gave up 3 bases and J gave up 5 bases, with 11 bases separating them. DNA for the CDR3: TGTGCCAGCTCACCCTTGACAGACCACAATGAGCAGTTCTTC. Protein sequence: CASSPLTDHNEQFF.

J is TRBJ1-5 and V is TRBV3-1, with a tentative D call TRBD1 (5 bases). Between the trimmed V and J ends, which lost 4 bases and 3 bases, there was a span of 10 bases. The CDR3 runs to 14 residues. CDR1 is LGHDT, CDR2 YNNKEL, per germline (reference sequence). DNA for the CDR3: TGTGCCAGCAGCCCCGTAGGGGTCAATCAGCCCCAGCATTTT. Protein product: CASSPVGVNQPQHF.

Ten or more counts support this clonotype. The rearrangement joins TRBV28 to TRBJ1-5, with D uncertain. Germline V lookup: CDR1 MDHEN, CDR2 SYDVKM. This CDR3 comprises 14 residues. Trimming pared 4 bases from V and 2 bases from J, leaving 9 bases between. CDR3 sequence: CASSSRIGNQPQHF. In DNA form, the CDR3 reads TGTGCCAGCAGTTCCCGGATAGGCAATCAGCCCCAGCATTTT.

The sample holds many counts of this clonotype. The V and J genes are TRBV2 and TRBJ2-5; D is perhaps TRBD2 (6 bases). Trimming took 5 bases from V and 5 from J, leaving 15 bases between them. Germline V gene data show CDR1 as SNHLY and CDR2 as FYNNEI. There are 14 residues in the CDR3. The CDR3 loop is CASSSEAGYETQYF. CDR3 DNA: TGTGCCAGCAGTTCCGAGGCGGGGTACGAGACCCAGTACTTC.

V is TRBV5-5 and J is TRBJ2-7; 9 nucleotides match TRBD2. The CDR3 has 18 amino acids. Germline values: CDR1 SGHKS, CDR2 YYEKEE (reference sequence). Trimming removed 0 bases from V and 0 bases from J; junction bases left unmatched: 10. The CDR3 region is CASSLEAGGFSSSYEQYF. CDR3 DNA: TGTGCCAGCAGCTTGGAAGCGGGGGGCTTCAGCTCCTCCTACGAGCAGTACTTC.

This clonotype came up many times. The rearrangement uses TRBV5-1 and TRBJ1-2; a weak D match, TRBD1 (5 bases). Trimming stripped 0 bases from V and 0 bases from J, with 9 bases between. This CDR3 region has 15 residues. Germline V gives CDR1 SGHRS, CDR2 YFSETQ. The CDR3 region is CASSLGEGPNYGYTF. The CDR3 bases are TGCGCCAGCAGCTTGGGAGAGGGGCCTAACTATGGCTACACCTTC.

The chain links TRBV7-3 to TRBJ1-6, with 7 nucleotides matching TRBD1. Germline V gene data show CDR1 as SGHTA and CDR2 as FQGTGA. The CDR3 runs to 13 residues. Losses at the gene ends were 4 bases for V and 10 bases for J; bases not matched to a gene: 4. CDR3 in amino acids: CASSYDRDSPLHF. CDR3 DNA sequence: TGTGCCAGCAGCTACGACAGGGACTCACCCCTCCACTTT.

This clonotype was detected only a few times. This CDR3 is CASSYPGQLGNSPLHF. The CDR3 region has the DNA TGTGCCAGCAGTTACCCCGGACAGTTGGGGAATTCACCCCTCCACTTT. This chain uses TRBV6-5 with TRBJ1-6, with a tentative D call TRBD1 (6 bases). Germline V gene lookup returns CDR1 MNHEY and CDR2 SVGAGI. V was clipped by 2 bases and J by 7 bases, with 15 bases between them. This CDR3 region has 16 residues.

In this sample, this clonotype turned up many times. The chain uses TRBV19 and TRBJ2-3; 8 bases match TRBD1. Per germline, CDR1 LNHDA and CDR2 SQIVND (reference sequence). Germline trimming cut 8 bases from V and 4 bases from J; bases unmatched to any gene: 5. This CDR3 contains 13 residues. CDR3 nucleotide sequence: TGTGCCAGTGACAGGGGAGGCGCAGATACGCAGTATTTT. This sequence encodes CASDRGGADTQYF. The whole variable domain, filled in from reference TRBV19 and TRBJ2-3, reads DGGITQSPKYLFRKEGQNVTLSCEQNLNHDAMYWYRQDPGQGLRLIYYSQIVNDFQKGDIAEGYSVSREKKESFPLTVTSAQKNPTAFYLCASDRGGADTQYFGPGTRLTVL.

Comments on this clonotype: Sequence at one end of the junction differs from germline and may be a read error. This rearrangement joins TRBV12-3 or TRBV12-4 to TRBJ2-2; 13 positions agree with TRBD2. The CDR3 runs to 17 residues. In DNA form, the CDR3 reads TGTGCCAGCAGTTTAACTAGCGGGGGGGCGGGCACCGGGGTGCTGTTTTTT. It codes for CASSLTSGGAGTGVLFF.

For the CDR3, the DNA is TGCAGTGCTATTGGCGGGTTCACTACCCCGGAGACCCAGTACTTC. Translating gives CSAIGGFTTPETQYF. The rearrangement uses TRBV20-1 and TRBJ2-5; perhaps TRBD2 as D (5 bases). This CDR3 is 15 amino acids long. Trimming cost V 4 bases and J 5 bases, with 20 bases left between them. The germline CDR1 and CDR2 sequences are DFQATT and SNEGSKA (reference sequence).

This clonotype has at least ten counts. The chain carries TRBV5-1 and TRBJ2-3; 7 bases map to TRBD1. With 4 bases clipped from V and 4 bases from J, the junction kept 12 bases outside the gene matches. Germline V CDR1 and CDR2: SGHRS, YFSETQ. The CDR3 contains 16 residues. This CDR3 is CASSRGQAEGADTQYF. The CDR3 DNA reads TGCGCCAGCAGCCGAGGACAGGCCGAGGGCGCAGATACGCAGTATTTT. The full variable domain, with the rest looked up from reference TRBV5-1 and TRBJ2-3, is KAGVTQTPRYLIKTRGQQVTLSCSPISGHRSVSWYQQTPGQGLQFLFEYFSETQRNKGNFPGRFSGRQFSNSRSEMNVSTLELGDSALYLCASSRGQAEGADTQYFGPGTRLTVL.

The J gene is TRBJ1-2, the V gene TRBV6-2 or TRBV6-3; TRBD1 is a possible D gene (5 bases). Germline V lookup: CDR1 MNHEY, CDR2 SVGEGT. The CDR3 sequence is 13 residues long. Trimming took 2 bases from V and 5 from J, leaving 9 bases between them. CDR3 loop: CASSYGTEYGYTF. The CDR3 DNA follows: TGTGCCAGCAGTTACGGGACGGAGTATGGCTACACCTTC.

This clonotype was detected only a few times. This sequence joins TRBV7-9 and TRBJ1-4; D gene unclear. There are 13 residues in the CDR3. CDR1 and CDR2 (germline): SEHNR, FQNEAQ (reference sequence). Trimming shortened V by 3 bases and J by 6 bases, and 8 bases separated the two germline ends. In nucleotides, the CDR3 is TGTGCCAGCAGCTTTACCCAAGATGAAAAACTGTTTTTT. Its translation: CASSFTQDEKLFF.

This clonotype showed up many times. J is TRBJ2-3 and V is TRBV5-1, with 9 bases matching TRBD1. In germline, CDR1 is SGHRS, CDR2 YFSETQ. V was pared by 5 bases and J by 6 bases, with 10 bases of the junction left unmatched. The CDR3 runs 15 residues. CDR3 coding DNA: TGCGCCAGCAGGTTACAGGGGGCTACCACGGATACGCAGTATTTT. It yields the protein CASRLQGATTDTQYF.

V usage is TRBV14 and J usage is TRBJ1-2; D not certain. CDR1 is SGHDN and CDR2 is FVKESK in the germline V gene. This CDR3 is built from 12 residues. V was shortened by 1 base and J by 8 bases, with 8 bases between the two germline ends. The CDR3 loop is CASSQARVGYTF. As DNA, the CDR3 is TGTGCCAGCAGCCAAGCCCGGGTGGGCTACACCTTC.

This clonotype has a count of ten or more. The CDR3 protein is CASGAGGYSQETQYF. The CDR3 coding sequence is TGTGCCAGCGGCGCAGGGGGGTATTCCCAAGAGACCCAGTACTTC. The chain employs TRBV12-3 or TRBV12-4 and TRBJ2-5, with D tentatively TRBD1 (7 bases). The CDR3 consists of 15 residues. Trimming took 8 bases from V and 1 from J, leaving 17 bases between them.

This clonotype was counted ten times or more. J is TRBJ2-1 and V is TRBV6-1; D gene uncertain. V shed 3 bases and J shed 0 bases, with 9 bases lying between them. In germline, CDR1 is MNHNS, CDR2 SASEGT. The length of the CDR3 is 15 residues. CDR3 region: CASSDSRLSYNEQFF. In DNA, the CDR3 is TGTGCCAGCAGTGACTCGCGTCTCTCCTACAATGAGCAGTTCTTC.

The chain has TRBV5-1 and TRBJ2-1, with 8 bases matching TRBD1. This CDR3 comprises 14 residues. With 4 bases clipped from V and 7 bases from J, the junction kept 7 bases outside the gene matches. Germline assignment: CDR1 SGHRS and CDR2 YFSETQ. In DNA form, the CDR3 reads TGCGCCAGCAGCCTGGACAGGGTCGGAAATGAGCAGTTCTTC. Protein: CASSLDRVGNEQFF. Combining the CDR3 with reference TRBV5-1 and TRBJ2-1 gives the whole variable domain KAGVTQTPRYLIKTRGQQVTLSCSPISGHRSVSWYQQTPGQGLQFLFEYFSETQRNKGNFPGRFSGRQFSNSRSEMNVSTLELGDSALYLCASSLDRVGNEQFFGPGTRLTVL.

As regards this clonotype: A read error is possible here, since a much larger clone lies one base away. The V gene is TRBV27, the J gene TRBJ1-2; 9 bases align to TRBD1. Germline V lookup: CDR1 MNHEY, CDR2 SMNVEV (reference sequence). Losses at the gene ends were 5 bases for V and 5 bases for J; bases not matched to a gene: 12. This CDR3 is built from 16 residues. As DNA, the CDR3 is TGTGCCAGCAGTGACCCGACCGGGACAGGGAGGTATGGCTACACCTTC. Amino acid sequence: CASSDPTGTGRYGYTF.

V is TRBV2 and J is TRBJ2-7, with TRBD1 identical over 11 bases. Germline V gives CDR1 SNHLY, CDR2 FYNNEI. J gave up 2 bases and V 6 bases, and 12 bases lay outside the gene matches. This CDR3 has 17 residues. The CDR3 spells CASSAHRDRGGPYEQYF. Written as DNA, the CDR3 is TGTGCCAGCAGCGCCCACCGGGACAGGGGGGGGCCCTACGAGCAGTACTTC.

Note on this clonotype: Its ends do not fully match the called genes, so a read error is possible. The CDR3 region has the DNA TGTGCCAGCAGCTTAGACGCGGGCCCGGACGGAAGATATTCACCCCTCTACTTT. This encodes CASSLDAGPDGRYSPLYF. The chain is built from TRBV11-2 and TRBJ1-6, with unresolved D. The CDR3 length is 18 residues. Germline V CDR1 and CDR2: SGHAT, FQNNGV. Looking up the rest from reference TRBV11-2 and TRBJ1-6 gives the full variable domain: EAGVAQSPRYKIIEKRQSVAFWCNPISGHATLYWYQQILGQGPKLLIQFQNNGVVDDSQLPKDRFSAERLKGVDSTLKIQPAKLEDSAVYLCASSLDAGPDGRYSPLYFGNGTRLTVT.

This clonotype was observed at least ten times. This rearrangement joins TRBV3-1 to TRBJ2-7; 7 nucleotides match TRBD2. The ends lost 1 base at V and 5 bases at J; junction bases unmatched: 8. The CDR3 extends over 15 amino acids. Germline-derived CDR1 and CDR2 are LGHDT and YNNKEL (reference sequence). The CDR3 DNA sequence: TGTGCCAGCAGCCAAGGGCGGACTAGAAGCCACGAGCAGTACTTC. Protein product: CASSQGRTRSHEQYF.

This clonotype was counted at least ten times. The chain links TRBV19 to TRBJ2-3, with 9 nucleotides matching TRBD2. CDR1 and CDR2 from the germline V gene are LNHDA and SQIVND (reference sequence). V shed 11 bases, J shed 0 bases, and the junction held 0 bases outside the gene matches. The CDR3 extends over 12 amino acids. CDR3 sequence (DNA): TGTGCCGCGGGGGGGAGCACAGATACGCAGTATTTT. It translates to CAAGGSTDTQYF.

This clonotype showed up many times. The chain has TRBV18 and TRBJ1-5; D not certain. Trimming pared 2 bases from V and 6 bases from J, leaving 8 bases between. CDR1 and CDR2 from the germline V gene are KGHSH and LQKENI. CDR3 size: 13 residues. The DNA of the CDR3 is TGTGCCAGCTCACCAGGGTCGAGTCAGCCCCAGCATTTT. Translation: CASSPGSSQPQHF.

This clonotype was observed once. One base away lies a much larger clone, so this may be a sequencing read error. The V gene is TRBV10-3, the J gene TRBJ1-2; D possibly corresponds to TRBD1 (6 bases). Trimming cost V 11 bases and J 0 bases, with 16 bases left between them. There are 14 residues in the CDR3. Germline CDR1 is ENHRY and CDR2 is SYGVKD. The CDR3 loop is CAVTPDSTNYGYTF. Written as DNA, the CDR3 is TGTGCCGTCACCCCGGACAGCACTAACTATGGCTACACCTTC.

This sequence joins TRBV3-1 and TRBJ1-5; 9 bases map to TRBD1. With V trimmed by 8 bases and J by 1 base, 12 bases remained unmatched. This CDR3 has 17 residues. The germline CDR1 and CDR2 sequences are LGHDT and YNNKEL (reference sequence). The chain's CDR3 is CASGPGQGSASNQPQHF. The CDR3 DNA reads TGTGCCAGCGGCCCGGGACAGGGATCCGCAAGCAATCAGCCCCAGCATTTT.